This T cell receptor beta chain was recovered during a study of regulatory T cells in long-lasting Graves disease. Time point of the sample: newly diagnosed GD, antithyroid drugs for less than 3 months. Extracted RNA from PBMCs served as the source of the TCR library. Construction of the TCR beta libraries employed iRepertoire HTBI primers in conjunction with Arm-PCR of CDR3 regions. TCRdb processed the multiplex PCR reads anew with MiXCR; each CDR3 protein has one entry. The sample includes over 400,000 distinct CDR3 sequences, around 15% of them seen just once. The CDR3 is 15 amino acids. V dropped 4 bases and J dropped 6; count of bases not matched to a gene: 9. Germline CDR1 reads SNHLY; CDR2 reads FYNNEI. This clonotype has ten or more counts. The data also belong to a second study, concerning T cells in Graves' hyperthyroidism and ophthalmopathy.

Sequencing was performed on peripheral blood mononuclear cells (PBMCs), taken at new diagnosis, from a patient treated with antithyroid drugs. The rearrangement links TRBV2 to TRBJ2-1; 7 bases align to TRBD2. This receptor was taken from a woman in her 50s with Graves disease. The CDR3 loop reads CASSGSLAEFNEQFF. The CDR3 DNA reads TGTGCCAGCAGTGGTTCGCTAGCGGAGTTCAATGAGCAGTTCTTC. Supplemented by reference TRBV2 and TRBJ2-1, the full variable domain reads EPEVTQTPSHQVTQMGQEVILRCVPISNHLYFYWYRQILGQKVEFLVSFYNNEISEKSEIFDDQFSVERPDGSNFTLKIRSTKLEDSAMYFCASSGSLAEFNEQFFGPGTRLTVL.